The clone carrying this T cell receptor beta chain was observed a handful of times. The record originates from a study of identical twins. Unique molecular identifiers were present on the cDNA, and a universal primer site came from template switching. In TCRdb, the 5' RACE reads were re-called with MiXCR into one record per CDR3 protein. In the table there are 700,000 or so distinct CDR3 sequences, 21% of which are singletons. The germline V gene has CDR1 ENHRY and CDR2 SYGVKD. The CDR3 has 13 amino acids. V dropped 5 bases and J dropped 5 bases, with 12 bases sitting between them. These data also formed part of another study, on T cells expressing NK-cell markers.

The sample taken for sequencing was PBMCs. The receptor was isolated from a woman aged 18-30 years in good health. The rearrangement uses TRBV10-3 and TRBJ1-2; possible D gene TRBD1, 6 bases. The DNA of the CDR3 is TGTGCCATCAGTTCCGGGACACCTTATGGCTACACCTTC. This translates into CAISSGTPYGYTF.